These T cell receptor beta chains were read from a single sample in a study of CD8+CD57+ T cells in acquired aplastic anemia. TCRdb reanalysed the reads using MiXCR and keeps one entry per CDR3 protein. The sample consists of approximately 470,000 distinct CDR3 sequences, around 33% of them appearing once. Sequences were obtained from sorted CD4+, CD8+, or CD8+CD57+ T cells (not recorded which) from PBMCs. These TCRs come from a human donor with aplastic anemia. The CDR3 runs from the conserved cysteine through the conserved F or W. A D gene is named only where the DNA matches it firmly. Some rows have no size entry. The others give once, few or many, or a class for an expanded clone.

D,J,V,size,DNA,CDR3
-,TRBJ2-1,TRBV28,-,TGTGCCAGCAGTGGGGGCCGCCAGCATGAGCAGTTCTTC,CASSGGRQHEQFF
-,TRBJ2-5,TRBV3-1,few,TGTGCCAGCAGCCCTGCGGGAATCCAAGAGACCCAGTACTTC,CASSPAGIQETQYF
-,TRBJ1-1,TRBV7-8,few,TGTGCCAGCAGCTTAGGAACCGTGAGGGCTTCCTTT,CASSLGTVRASF
TRBD2,TRBJ2-7,TRBV29-1,-,TGCAGCGTGGCCGGGACTAGCGGGAGGGACTACTACGAGCAGTACTTC,CSVAGTSGRDYYEQYF
TRBD2,TRBJ2-7,TRBV5-4,-,TGTGCCAGCAGCTTGTGGAGCGGGAGAGGTTACGAGCAGTACTTC,CASSLWSGRGYEQYF
TRBD2,TRBJ2-7,TRBV6-1,-,TGTGCCAGCAGGTGGACTAGAGATGCCTACGGGCAGTACTTC,CASRWTRDAYGQYF
-,TRBJ2-1,TRBV2,-,TGTGCCAGCAGGGGGGGGACAGGTATGGATGAGCAGTTCTTC,CASRGGTGMDEQFF
TRBD1,TRBJ1-4,TRBV29-1,many,TGCAGCGAACAAAGGGGGCGCGGTGAAAAACTGTTTTTT,CSEQRGRGEKLFF
-,TRBJ2-7,TRBV2,many,TGTGCCAGCAGTGAGGACTACGAGCAGTACTTC,CASSEDYEQYF
-,TRBJ2-2,TRBV25-1,many,TGTGCCAGCAGTAATCACAGGGCCACCGGGGAGCTGTTTTTT,CASSNHRATGELFF
-,TRBJ1-3,TRBV30,-,TGTGCCTGGAAGGGACTCTCTGGAAACACCATATATTTT,CAWKGLSGNTIYF
TRBD2,TRBJ2-1,TRBV6-1,few,TGTGCCAGCAGTGAAGTAGCGGGACTGTACAATGAGCAGTTCTTC,CASSEVAGLYNEQFF
TRBD2,TRBJ2-5,TRBV2,many,TGTGCCAGCAGTGAATCGCTAGCGGGAGGGATGGCCCAGTACTTC,CASSESLAGGMAQYF
TRBD1,TRBJ1-5,TRBV12-3/TRBV12-4,-,TGTGCCAGCAGATCCTCGAGACAGGGAGATCATCAGCCCCAGCATTTT,CASRSSRQGDHQPQHF
-,TRBJ1-1,TRBV10-3,many,TGTGCCATCAGTGAGTCGAAAGGGTATCGAGCTTTCTTT,CAISESKGYRAFF
-,TRBJ1-1,TRBV7-2,many,TGTGCCAGCAGCTTATTGAACGAAGCTTTCTTT,CASSLLNEAFF
TRBD1,TRBJ2-4,TRBV19,-,TGTGCCAGTAGTAAGACAGGGGCCGGTAAAAACATTCAGTACTTC,CASSKTGAGKNIQYF